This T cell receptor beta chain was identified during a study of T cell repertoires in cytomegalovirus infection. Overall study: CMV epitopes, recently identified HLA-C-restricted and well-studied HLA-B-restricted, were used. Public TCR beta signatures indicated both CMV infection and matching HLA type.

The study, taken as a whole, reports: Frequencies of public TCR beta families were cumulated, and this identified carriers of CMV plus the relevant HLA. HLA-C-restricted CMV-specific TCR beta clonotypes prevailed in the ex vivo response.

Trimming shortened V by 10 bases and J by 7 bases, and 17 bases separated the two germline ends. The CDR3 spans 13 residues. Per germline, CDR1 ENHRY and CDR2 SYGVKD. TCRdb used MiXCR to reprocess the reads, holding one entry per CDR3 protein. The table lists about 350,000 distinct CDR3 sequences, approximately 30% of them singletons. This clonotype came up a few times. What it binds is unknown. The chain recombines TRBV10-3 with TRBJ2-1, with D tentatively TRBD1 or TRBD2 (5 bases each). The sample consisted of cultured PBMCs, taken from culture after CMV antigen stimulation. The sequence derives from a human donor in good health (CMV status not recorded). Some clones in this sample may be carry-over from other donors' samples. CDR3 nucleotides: TGTGCCACTTCCGGGACCCGCGCGAATGAGCAGTTCTTC. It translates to CATSGTRANEQFF.